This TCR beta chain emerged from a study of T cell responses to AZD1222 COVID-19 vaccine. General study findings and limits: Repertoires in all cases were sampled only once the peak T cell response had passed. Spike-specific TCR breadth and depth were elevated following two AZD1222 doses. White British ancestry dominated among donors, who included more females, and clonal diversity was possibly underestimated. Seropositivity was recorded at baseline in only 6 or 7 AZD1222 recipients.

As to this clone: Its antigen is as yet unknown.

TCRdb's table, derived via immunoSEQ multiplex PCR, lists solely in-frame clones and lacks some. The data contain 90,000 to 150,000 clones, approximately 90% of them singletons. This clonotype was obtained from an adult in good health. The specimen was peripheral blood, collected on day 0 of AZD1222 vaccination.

The CDR3 is CASSPDSINEQFF. In DNA, the CDR3 is TGTGCCAGCAGCCCGGACTCGATCAATGAGCAGTTCTTC. This rearrangement joins TRBV12-3 or TRBV12-4 to TRBJ2-1, with D possibly TRBD2 on 5 matching bases. There are 13 residues in the CDR3. Deletions cut 6 bases from V and 6 bases from J, with 12 bases between.